These T cell receptor beta chains were read from a single sample in a study of T cell clones after liver transplantation. Data came from immunoSEQ multiplex PCR; TCRdb stores just in-frame clones and leaves some out. The data hold more than 75,000 clones, with over 80% observed a single time. The sample consisted of CD4+ T cells from blood, taken about 46 months after liver transplant. All receptors come from a human patient who received a liver transplant. Part of the T cell pool may stem from the graft donor. Each CDR3 is given with its conserved first and last residue. A D gene is named only where the DNA matches it firmly. Size is omitted from some rows. Given values are once, few, many or a class for expanded clones.

j_gene,d_gene,v_gene,abundance,len,CDR3aa,CDR3nt
TRBJ2-7,-,TRBV7-9,-,16,CASSSGAWGSTYEQYF,TGTGCCAGCAGCTCCGGAGCGTGGGGGAGCACCTACGAGCAGTACTTC
TRBJ2-5,TRBD2,TRBV18,-,15,CASSLTSGLQETQYF,TGTGCCAGCTCACTAACTAGCGGTCTACAAGAGACCCAGTACTTC
TRBJ2-1,-,TRBV27,few,13,CASSLTRINEQFF,TGTGCCAGCAGTTTAACGCGGATCAATGAGCAGTTCTTC
TRBJ1-4,-,TRBV14,-,15,CASSPDPRLAEKLFF,TGTGCCAGCAGCCCGGACCCCCGGCTCGCCGAAAAACTGTTTTTT
TRBJ1-5,-,TRBV27,once,15,CASSFRKPSNQPQHF,TGTGCCAGCAGTTTCAGAAAACCTAGCAATCAGCCCCAGCATTTT
TRBJ2-1,TRBD1,TRBV5-8,-,15,CASSFGQGPYNEQFF,TGTGCCAGCAGCTTCGGACAGGGCCCCTACAATGAGCAGTTCTTC
TRBJ2-5,-,TRBV6-1,-,12,CASRGVAETQYF,TGTGCCAGCAGGGGGGTAGCCGAGACCCAGTACTTC
TRBJ2-7,TRBD2,TRBV7-8,-,15,CASSQTSGRSYEQYF,TGTGCCAGCAGCCAGACTAGCGGGAGGTCCTACGAGCAGTACTTC
TRBJ1-2,-,TRBV7-9,-,14,CASSSIRQGYGYTF,TGTGCCAGCAGCTCTATCCGGCAGGGATACGGCTACACCTTC
TRBJ1-1,TRBD1,TRBV28,once,17,CASSLIGPNRGGTEAFF,TGTGCCAGCAGTTTAATAGGACCCAACAGGGGGGGGACTGAAGCTTTCTTT
TRBJ2-1,-,TRBV6-1,-,10,CASINGRQFF,TGTGCCAGCATCAACGGGAGACAGTTCTTC
TRBJ2-1,TRBD1,TRBV7-2,-,15,CASSFPGQSYNEQFF,TGTGCCAGCAGCTTCCCGGGACAGTCCTACAATGAGCAGTTCTTC
TRBJ1-2,-,TRBV25-1,-,11,CASRYREGYTF,TGTGCCAGCAGATACAGGGAAGGCTACACCTTC
TRBJ1-2,-,TRBV5-6,-,15,CASSQQGPANYGYTF,TGTGCCAGCAGCCAGCAGGGGCCCGCTAACTATGGCTACACCTTC
TRBJ2-2,TRBD2,TRBV4-2,few,17,CASSQDAGTTNTGELFF,TGTGCCAGCAGCCAAGATGCGGGGACTACGAACACCGGGGAGCTGTTTTTT
TRBJ1-2,-,TRBV28,-,15,CASSLGGAYNYGYTF,TGTGCCAGCAGCCTGGGAGGAGCATACAACTATGGCTACACCTTC